Listed here is a single TCR beta chain. TCRdb's copy holds only in-frame clones and misses some; the assay was immunoSEQ multiplex PCR. This sample has 170,000 or so clones, with approximately 90% found just once. Germline lookup yields CDR1 LGHNA and CDR2 YSLEER. Losses at the gene ends were 1 base for V and 4 bases for J; bases not matched to a gene: 4. The length of the CDR3 is 16 residues. The data derive from a study of blood T cell repertoires in COVID-19. The rearrangement uses TRBV4-3 and TRBJ2-5, with TRBD1 matching 12 bases. The TCR was taken from a man aged 18 to 29 who had recovered from COVID-19. Sequenced material: peripheral blood. The CDR3 nucleotides are TGCGCCAGCAGCCAAGGGTGGGGACAGGGGGCAGAGACCCAGTACTTC. Translated: CASSQGWGQGAETQYF.